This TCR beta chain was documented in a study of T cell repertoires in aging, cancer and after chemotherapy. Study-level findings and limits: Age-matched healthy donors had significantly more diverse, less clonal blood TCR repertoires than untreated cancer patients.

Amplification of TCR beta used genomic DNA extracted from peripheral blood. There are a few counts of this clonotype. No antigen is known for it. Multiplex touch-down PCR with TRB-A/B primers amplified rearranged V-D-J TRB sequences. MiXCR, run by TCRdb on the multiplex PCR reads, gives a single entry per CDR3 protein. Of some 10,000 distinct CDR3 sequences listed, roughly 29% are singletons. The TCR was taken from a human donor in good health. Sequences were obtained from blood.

The CDR3 nucleotides are TGTGCCAGCAGCTTGGGGACTGGGACGCTTCATGGCTACACCTTC. Protein: CASSLGTGTLHGYTF. The chain recombines TRBV27 with TRBJ1-2; TRBD1 is a possible D gene (5 bases). V was shortened by 6 bases and J by 6 bases, with 20 bases between the two germline ends. The CDR3 length is 15 residues. The germline CDR1 and CDR2 sequences are MNHEY and SMNVEV (reference sequence).